This is a list of T cell receptor beta chains from one sample in a study of human T cells and chemical hapten exposure. From the RACE reads, TCRdb called clonotypes with MiXCR, one entry per CDR3 protein. The sample lists about 45,000 distinct CDR3 sequences, almost 4.5% occurring once. The specimen sequenced was whole blood. The receptors come from a human donor in good health. Some clones in this sample may be carry-over from other donors' samples. Each CDR3 is given with its conserved first and last residue. D genes are given only for firm matches. Where a row states a size, it is once, few, many or the class of an expanded clone; other rows omit it.

CASLGSADSRYNEQFF	TGTGCCAGTCTCGGTTCGGCCGACAGCCGTTACAATGAGCAGTTCTTC	-	-	TRBV19	TRBJ2-1
CASSLEQIAYGYTF	TGTGCCAGCAGCTTAGAACAGATTGCTTATGGCTACACCTTC	many	-	TRBV7-2	TRBJ1-2
CASSLVGTEDGYTF	TGTGCCAGCAGCTTGGTGGGGACAGAGGATGGCTACACCTTC	few	TRBD1	TRBV5-6	TRBJ1-2
CASSSTLAGGRDTQYF	TGTGCCAGCAGTTCAACTCTAGCGGGGGGAAGGGATACGCAGTATTTT	many	TRBD2	TRBV28	TRBJ2-3
CASSSNNPPWAGTEAFF	TGTGCCAGCAGCTCCAACAACCCCCCCTGGGCGGGAACTGAAGCTTTCTTT	many	-	TRBV27	TRBJ1-1
CSVEVGGAGAKNIQYF	TGCAGCGTTGAGGTGGGGGGGGCTGGGGCCAAAAACATTCAGTACTTC	many	-	TRBV29-1	TRBJ2-4
CASSLSLGPTDTQYF	TGTGCCAGCAGTTTATCTTTAGGGCCCACAGATACGCAGTATTTT	few	-	TRBV28	TRBJ2-3
CASSLVGPGQHSREYF	TGTGCCAGCAGCTTGGTAGGTCCGGGACAGCACTCTCGTGAGTACTTC	many	TRBD1	TRBV5-6	TRBJ2-7
CASSLGQGVLSYGYTF	TGTGCCAGCAGCCTGGGACAGGGGGTTCTGAGCTATGGCTACACCTTC	-	TRBD1	TRBV14	TRBJ1-2
CATTTSGRSGDTQYF	TGTGCCACTACTACTAGCGGGCGCTCCGGGGATACGCAGTATTTT	many	TRBD2	TRBV6-6	TRBJ2-3
CATELPKEGQSGNTIYF	TGTGCCACCGAACTACCCAAGGAGGGACAGTCTGGAAACACCATATATTTT	many	TRBD1	TRBV24-1	TRBJ1-3
CASIGGLETNEQFF	TGTGCCAGCATAGGGGGACTAGAGACCAATGAGCAGTTCTTC	many	TRBD2	TRBV28	TRBJ2-1
CASTLGLAGADTQYF	TGTGCCAGCACCTTGGGACTAGCGGGAGCAGATACGCAGTATTTT	few	TRBD2	TRBV5-4	TRBJ2-3
CASSWGLAGGQDTQYF	TGTGCCAGCAGCTGGGGACTAGCGGGAGGACAAGATACGCAGTATTTT	few	TRBD2	TRBV7-2	TRBJ2-3
CSAAIPEQFF	TGCAGTGCCGCCATCCCTGAGCAGTTCTTC	-	-	TRBV20-1	TRBJ2-1
CASMREGAFYNEQFF	TGTGCCAGCATGAGAGAGGGGGCCTTCTACAATGAGCAGTTCTTC	many	TRBD1	TRBV25-1	TRBJ2-1
CSVEERQYNEQFF	TGCAGCGTTGAAGAGAGACAGTACAATGAGCAGTTCTTC	-	-	TRBV29-1	TRBJ2-1
CASSPHWGSGGTDTQYF	TGTGCCAGCAGCCCCCACTGGGGGAGTGGCGGCACAGATACGCAGTATTTT	many	-	TRBV9	TRBJ2-3
CASSQDRGQEQYF	TGCGCCAGCAGCCAAGACCGAGGACAGGAGCAGTACTTC	-	-	TRBV4-1	TRBJ2-7
CASSISTGAYEQYF	TGTGCCAGCAGCATCTCGACAGGGGCCTACGAGCAGTACTTC	many	TRBD1	TRBV5-4	TRBJ2-7
CASSPEGSSYNEQFF	TGTGCCAGCAGCCCGGAAGGGAGCTCCTACAATGAGCAGTTCTTC	many	-	TRBV7-3	TRBJ2-1
CASSQRPTSGTSTDTQYF	TGCGCCAGCAGCCAACGGCCTACTAGCGGGACTAGCACAGATACGCAGTATTTT	many	TRBD2	TRBV4-1	TRBJ2-3
CASSPHTLETQYF	TGTGCCAGCAGCCCCCATACTTTGGAGACCCAGTACTTC	-	-	TRBV7-6	TRBJ2-5
CASSVGTGGSNYGYTF	TGTGCCAGCAGCGTAGGGACAGGGGGTTCTAACTATGGCTACACCTTC	many	TRBD1	TRBV9	TRBJ1-2
CASSEAAILINSPLHF	TGTGCCAGCAGTGAAGCGGCTATTCTTATTAATTCACCCCTCCACTTT	-	-	TRBV6-1	TRBJ1-6
CAWSGLGLHF	TGTGCCTGGAGCGGCTTGGGCCTCCACTTT	-	-	TRBV30	TRBJ1-6
CASSLKGAGVTYEQYF	TGCGCCAGCAGCCTAAAAGGGGCGGGGGTGACCTACGAGCAGTACTTC	many	TRBD2	TRBV4-1	TRBJ2-7
CASSPSWGQRVEKLFF	TGTGCCAGCAGTCCCTCTTGGGGGCAGCGTGTGGAAAAACTGTTTTTT	many	-	TRBV12-3/TRBV12-4	TRBJ1-4
CASSPPPYDTGELFF	TGTGCCAGCAGTCCTCCTCCCTACGATACCGGGGAGCTGTTTTTT	many	-	TRBV28	TRBJ2-2
CSARDPRDYNEKLFF	TGCAGTGCTAGAGACCCCCGGGACTATAATGAAAAACTGTTTTTT	many	-	TRBV20-1	TRBJ1-4
CASSQWRPYGYTF	TGTGCCAGCAGCCAATGGCGTCCCTATGGCTACACCTTC	-	-	TRBV16	TRBJ1-2
CASSAGGGNQPQHF	TGTGCCAGCAGCGCCGGGGGCGGCAATCAGCCCCAGCATTTT	many	-	TRBV28	TRBJ1-5
CASSQGATSGRRLEEQYF	TGCGCCAGCAGCCAAGGAGCTACTAGCGGGAGAAGGTTGGAAGAGCAGTACTTC	-	TRBD2	TRBV4-1	TRBJ2-7
CASSSRGGISNQPQHF	TGTGCCAGCAGTTCCCGTGGGGGGATTAGCAATCAGCCCCAGCATTTT	many	-	TRBV28	TRBJ1-5
CASSRATGGSEKLFF	TGTGCCAGCAGTCGCGCGACAGGGGGGAGTGAAAAACTGTTTTTT	many	TRBD1	TRBV6-5	TRBJ1-4
CSVESNEQFF	TGCAGCGTTGAAAGCAATGAGCAGTTCTTC	many	-	TRBV29-1	TRBJ2-1
CASSLGDGVKEKLFF	TGTGCCAGCAGCTTAGGAGACGGCGTAAAGGAAAAACTGTTTTTT	few	-	TRBV7-9	TRBJ1-4
CASSEDEAVYTYEQYF	TGTGCCAGCAGTGAGGATGAAGCGGTATATACCTACGAGCAGTACTTC	many	-	TRBV2	TRBJ2-7
CASSLEAGQGRSPLHF	TGTGCCAGCAGCTTAGAAGCAGGACAGGGTCGCTCACCCCTCCACTTT	-	TRBD1	TRBV7-6	TRBJ1-6
CASSVAVRQGSDTQYF	TGTGCCAGCAGCGTAGCTGTTCGACAGGGCTCAGATACGCAGTATTTT	few	TRBD1	TRBV9	TRBJ2-3
CASSLASGNGEQFF	TGCGCCAGCAGTCTCGCTAGCGGGAACGGTGAGCAGTTCTTC	few	TRBD2	TRBV5-1	TRBJ2-1
CAWGAGTSGRANEQYF	TGTGCCTGGGGGGCCGGGACTAGCGGGAGGGCCAACGAGCAGTACTTC	few	TRBD2	TRBV30	TRBJ2-7
CASSSPARDQLEQYF	TGTGCCAGCAGCTCACCAGCCCGGGATCAGCTCGAGCAGTACTTC	-	-	TRBV11-2	TRBJ2-7
CASSLVTGPSNEQFF	TGTGCCAGCAGTTTAGTGACAGGGCCCTCAAATGAGCAGTTCTTC	many	TRBD1	TRBV12-3/TRBV12-4	TRBJ2-1
CASSLGGQNYNEQFF	TGTGCCAGCAGTTTAGGCGGACAGAATTACAATGAGCAGTTCTTC	many	-	TRBV27	TRBJ2-1
CASRAPGTGPDTQYF	TGTGCCAGCAGGGCACCCGGGACAGGGCCAGATACGCAGTATTTT	few	TRBD1	TRBV6-2/TRBV6-3	TRBJ2-3
CASSFGNGGELFF	TGTGCCAGCAGCTTCGGAAACGGCGGGGAGCTGTTTTTT	-	-	TRBV7-9	TRBJ2-2
CASSDPGTGGRNTEAFF	TGTGCCAGCAGTGACCCCGGGACAGGGGGCAGGAACACTGAAGCTTTCTTT	few	TRBD1	TRBV25-1	TRBJ1-1
CSALGLSGNEQFF	TGCAGTGCCCTAGGTTTGTCGGGCAATGAGCAGTTCTTC	many	-	TRBV20-1	TRBJ2-1